Below are 18 T cell receptor beta chains sequenced from a single sample in a study of T cells in women clearing cervical HPV infection. Profiled with immunoSEQ multiplex PCR; TCRdb holds only in-frame clones, not every one. The sample data list under 50,000 clones. Sequencing input: blood buffy coat. The source of these receptors is a woman between 18 and 70 years old with a cervical HPV16 infection that either progressed to CIN3+ or cleared (not recorded which).

CDR3 sequence reads: CASRTSGYEQYF. The CDR3 bases that were read are TGTGCCAGCAGGACTAGCGGCTACGAG. The V and J genes are TRBV2 and TRBJ2-7; 9 bases agree with TRBD2. The observed sequence ends 3 residues before the CDR3 terminus, with the missing tail filled in from the germline J gene. Losses at the gene ends were 6 bases for V and 3 bases for J; bases not matched to a gene: 0. The CDR3 has 12 residues. From germline, CDR1 is SNHLY and CDR2 FYNNEI.

As for this clone: Coverage ceases 3 residues before the CDR3 finishes, and the germline J gene fills in the end. The chain couples TRBV20-1 to TRBJ2-5; maybe TRBD2 (5 bases). Trimming removed 3 bases from V and 5 bases from J, with 16 bases in between. Germline CDR1 DFQATT, CDR2 SNEGSKA (reference sequence). CDR3 length: 14 residues. The chain's CDR3 is CSARVAASLETQYF. The CDR3 bases that were read are TGCAGTGCTAGGGTCGCGGCTAGCTTGGAGACC.

Note on this clone: With the read ending 3 residues before the CDR3 end, the germline J gene is used to fill in that end. The rearrangement uses TRBV19 and TRBJ1-4, with D possibly matching TRBD1 (5 bases). This CDR3 is 15 amino acids long. Germline CDR1 and CDR2: LNHDA and SQIVND (reference sequence). The covered CDR3 bases are TGTGCCAGTAGTGCTCAGGGAGCTGGGGCCAACGTA. Protein sequence: CASSAQGAGANV. The complete CDR3 reads CASSAQGAGANVLFF.

Details on this clone: The missing CDR3 end, 3 residues past where the read stops, is filled in from the germline J gene. The chain couples TRBV7-2 to TRBJ1-1; D not certain. Trimming removed 5 bases from V and 0 bases from J, with 13 bases in between. Looked up from germline, CDR1 is SGHTA and CDR2 is FQGNSA. CDR3 length equals 15 residues. CDR3 region: CASSPITGLNTEAFF. The CDR3 DNA, read in part, is TGTGCCAGCAGCCCGATAACTGGGCTGAACACTGAA.

Comment on this clone: The read finishes 3 residues shy of the CDR3 end, and the germline J gene is used to complete it. The rearrangement joins TRBV6-4 to TRBJ2-3, with D possibly being TRBD2 (7 bases). V lost 0 bases, J lost 1 base, and 17 bases lay in between. CDR3 length equals 18 residues. Germline V gene lookup returns CDR1 MRHNA and CDR2 SNTAGT. The covered CDR3 bases are TGTGCCAGCAGTGACTCCGAGCATTCGGGGGGCGGCACAGATACG. Amino acids: CASSDSEHSGGGTDT. The complete CDR3 reads CASSDSEHSGGGTDTQYF.

On this clone: With the read ending 3 residues before the CDR3 end, the germline J gene is used to fill in that end. The chain couples TRBV29-1 to TRBJ2-2; D may be TRBD1 (5 bases). Trimming left V 0 bases short and J 2 bases short, with 7 bases between. Germline V gene data show CDR1 as SQVTM and CDR2 as ANQGSEA. This CDR3 is built from 14 residues. Partial CDR3 DNA: TGCAGCGTTGAAGACAGGGCAAACACCGGGGAG. Translation gives CSVEDRANTGE. The whole CDR3 sequence is CSVEDRANTGELFF.

Comment on this clone: The CDR3 end falls 3 residues outside the read, so it is completed with the germline J gene. The chain joins TRBV4-1 to TRBJ1-1; D gene uncertain. This CDR3 contains 15 residues. V was cut by 4 bases and J by 2 bases, with 14 bases left in between. Germline V CDR1 and CDR2: MGHRA, YSYEKL. CDR3 region: CASSPRRGGNTEAFF. The CDR3 bases that were read are TGCGCCAGCAGCCCCAGGCGTGGAGGAAACACTGAA.

A remark on this clone: The sequence runs out 3 residues before the end of the CDR3; the remainder is reconstructed from the germline J gene. The chain carries TRBV19 and TRBJ1-5, with D unclear. Germline CDR1 and CDR2: LNHDA and SQIVND (reference sequence). This CDR3 contains 19 residues. The ends were cut back, 3 bases at V and 0 bases at J, with 21 bases in the middle. Partial CDR3 DNA: TGTGCCAGTAGTATCCGGATTTGGAGTGCGGATTATAGCAATCAGCCC. Protein product: CASSIRIWSADYSNQP. The CDR3 reads in full as CASSIRIWSADYSNQPQHF.

Partial CDR3 DNA: TGTGCCAGCAGCTTGATGACTAGCGGGGGGGCAGATACG. It is translated as CASSLMTSGGADT. In full, the CDR3 is CASSLMTSGGADTQYF. This chain connects TRBV5-4 to TRBJ2-3, with TRBD2 matching over 14 bases. The read finishes 3 residues shy of the CDR3 end, and the germline J gene is used to complete it. Germline assignment: CDR1 SGHNT and CDR2 YYREEE (reference sequence). After removal of 1 base from V and 4 bases from J, the junction contained 2 bases not matched to a gene. The CDR3 is made up of 16 amino acids.

About this clone: The CDR3 is cut off 3 residues early in the read; its end comes from the germline J gene. The rearrangement links TRBV5-4 to TRBJ2-3, with 7 bases aligning to TRBD1. From germline, CDR1 is SGHNT and CDR2 YYREEE (reference sequence). This CDR3 has 16 residues. V was clipped by 2 bases and J by 3 bases; unmatched bases: 9. CDR3 in amino acids: CASSLPGQVGTDTQYF. The sequenced part of the CDR3 DNA is TGTGCCAGCAGCTTACCTGGACAGGTGGGAACAGATACG. The full variable domain, completed using reference TRBV5-4 and TRBJ2-3, is ETGVTQSPTHLIKTRGQQVTLRCSSQSGHNTVSWYQQALGQGPQFIFQYYREEENGRGNFPPRFSGLQFPNYSSELNVNALELDDSALYLCASSLPGQVGTDTQYFGPGTRLTVL.

Concerning this clone itself: Sequencing ends 3 residues short of the CDR3 end; the germline J gene provides the rest. The chain combines TRBV5-1 with TRBJ2-1; 9 bases line up with TRBD1. The V and J ends lost 4 bases and 2 bases, in that order; junction bases with no gene match: 4. Germline values: CDR1 SGHRS, CDR2 YFSETQ. The CDR3 is 15 amino acids. The part of the CDR3 DNA that was read is TGCGCCAGCAGCGCGACAGGGGGAGCCTACAATGAG. As protein: CASSATGGAYNE. The whole CDR3 is CASSATGGAYNEQFF.

About this clone: The CDR3 end lies 3 residues beyond the end of the read and is filled in from the germline J gene. The chain is built from TRBV18 and TRBJ2-7; D remains unclear. CDR3 length equals 15 residues. The V end lost 2 bases, the J end lost 0 bases, and 11 bases lay between the germline ends. Germline V lookup: CDR1 KGHSH, CDR2 LQKENI. The DNA read from the CDR3 is TGTGCCAGCTCACCAAGGAGCGCAGACTCCTACGAG. Protein product: CASSPRSADSYE. The whole CDR3 sequence reads CASSPRSADSYEQYF.

About this clone itself: The CDR3 goes on 3 residues after the read ends, and that part is filled in from the germline J gene. V is TRBV30 and J is TRBJ1-1; the D gene is possibly TRBD1 (5 bases). The CDR3 runs to 12 residues. The germline V gene encodes CDR1 GTSNPN and CDR2 SVGIG (reference sequence). The CDR3 loop is CAWRRDSTVAFF. The covered CDR3 bases are TGTGCCTGGAGACGGGACTCCACAGTG.

A note on this clone: The read is 3 residues too short to cover the CDR3 end, so that end is filled in from the germline J gene. The chain has TRBV7-2 and TRBJ1-5, with TRBD1 matching over 7 bases. This CDR3 is built from 14 residues. V gave up 4 bases and J gave up 6 bases; unmatched junction bases: 6. Germline CDR1 is SGHTA and CDR2 is FQGNSA. The sequenced CDR3 bases are TGTGCCAGCAGCTCGGGGGGGGACAGTCAGCCC. It encodes CASSSGGDSQP. The entire CDR3 protein is CASSSGGDSQPQHF.

Regarding this clone: Read sequence stops 3 residues before the CDR3 end, and the germline J gene provides the missing end. J is TRBJ1-1 and V is TRBV5-1; D possibly corresponds to TRBD1 (5 bases). This CDR3 is 15 amino acids long. V lost 5 bases to trimming and J lost 5 bases, with 19 bases between them. Germline CDR1 is SGHRS and CDR2 is YFSETQ. The CDR3 bases that were read are TGCGCCAGCAGGCCGGCCTCGGGGGGTTTTACTGAA. It specifies CASRPASGGFTE. The complete CDR3 reads CASRPASGGFTEAFF.

A word on this clone: The read stops 3 residues short of the end of the CDR3; the missing end is completed from the germline J gene. The gene calls are TRBV7-2 and TRBJ2-5; TRBD1 might be the D (6 bases). The CDR3 has 14 amino acids. The V and J ends lost 5 bases and 7 bases respectively, with 17 bases between them. Germline V lookup: CDR1 SGHTA, CDR2 FQGNSA. The CDR3 sequence is CASSGWTVIRTQYF. The covered CDR3 bases are TGTGCCAGCAGCGGGTGGACAGTCATCAGGACC. Using reference TRBV7-2 and TRBJ2-5 for the parts outside the CDR3, the full variable domain is GAGVSQSPSNKVTEKGKDVELRCDPISGHTALYWYRQSLGQGLEFLIYFQGNSAPDKSGLPSDRFSAERTGGSVSTLTIQRTQQEDSAVYLCASSGWTVIRTQYFGPGTRLLVL.

Concerning this clone: The CDR3 end falls 3 residues outside the read, so it is completed with the germline J gene. This chain connects TRBV5-1 to TRBJ2-6; weak D call: TRBD2 (6 bases). CDR1 and CDR2 from the germline V gene are SGHRS and YFSETQ. The CDR3 is 14 amino acids. The CDR3 protein is CASSPNRDLGVLTF. The sequenced part of the CDR3 DNA is TGCGCCAGCAGCCCGAACCGGGACTTAGGTGTC.

As for this clone: Read coverage stops 3 residues before the CDR3 terminus; the germline J gene supplies the remainder. The chain is built from TRBV7-6 and TRBJ2-3; 7 bases match TRBD2. The V and J ends lost 3 bases and 4 bases, in that order; junction bases with no gene match: 4. Germline assignment: CDR1 SGHVS and CDR2 FNYEAQ. The CDR3 is 14 residues long. The CDR3 loop is CASSFASGADTQYF. The DNA read from the CDR3 is TGTGCCAGCAGCTTCGCTAGCGGAGCAGATACG.